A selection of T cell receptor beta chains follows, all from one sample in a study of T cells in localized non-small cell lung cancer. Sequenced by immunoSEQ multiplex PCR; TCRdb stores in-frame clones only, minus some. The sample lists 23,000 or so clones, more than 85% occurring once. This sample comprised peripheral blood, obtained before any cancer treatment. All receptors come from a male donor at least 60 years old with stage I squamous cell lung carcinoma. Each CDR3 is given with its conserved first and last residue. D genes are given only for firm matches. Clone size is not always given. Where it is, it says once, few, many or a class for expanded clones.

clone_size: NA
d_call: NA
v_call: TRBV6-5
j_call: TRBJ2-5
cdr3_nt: TGTGCCAGCAGTTTTGGACAGAAAGAGACCCAGTACTTC
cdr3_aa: CASSFGQKETQYF

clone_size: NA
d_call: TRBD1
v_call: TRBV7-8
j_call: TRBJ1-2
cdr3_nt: TGTGCCAGCAGCTTCGACAGGGCTGGCTACACCTTC
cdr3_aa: CASSFDRAGYTF

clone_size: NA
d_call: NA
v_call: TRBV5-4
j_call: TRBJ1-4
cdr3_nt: TGTGCCAGCAGCTTGTCGGCAGGGATTGCTAATGAAAAACTGTTTTTT
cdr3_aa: CASSLSAGIANEKLFF

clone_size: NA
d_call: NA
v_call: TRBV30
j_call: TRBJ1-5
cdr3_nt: TGTGCCTGGAGTGTACAGGGCAATCAGCCCCAGCATTTT
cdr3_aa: CAWSVQGNQPQHF

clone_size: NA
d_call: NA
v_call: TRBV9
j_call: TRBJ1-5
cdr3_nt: TGTGCCAGCAGCGTAGCGGGGGCGGGCCAGCCCCAGCATTTT
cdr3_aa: CASSVAGAGQPQHF

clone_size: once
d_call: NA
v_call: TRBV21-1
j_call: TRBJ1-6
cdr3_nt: TGTGCCAGCAGCAAACTAGGGTTTTGTAATTCACCCCTCCACTTT
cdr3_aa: CASSKLGFCNSPLHF

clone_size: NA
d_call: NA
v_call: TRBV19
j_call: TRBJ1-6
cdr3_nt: TGTGCCAGTAGTGACCGGGCCCTAGGGCAAAATTCACCCCTCCACTTT
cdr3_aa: CASSDRALGQNSPLHF

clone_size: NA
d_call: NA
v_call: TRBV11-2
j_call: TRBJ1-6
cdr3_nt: TGTGCCAGCAGCTTAGCCCGGGACCGGGGGGCTTCACCCCTCCACTTT
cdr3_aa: CASSLARDRGASPLHF

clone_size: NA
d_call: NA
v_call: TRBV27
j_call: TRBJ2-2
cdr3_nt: TGTGCCAGCAGCTCCGTTGGAGGGAACACCGGGGAGCTGTTTTTT
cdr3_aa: CASSSVGGNTGELFF

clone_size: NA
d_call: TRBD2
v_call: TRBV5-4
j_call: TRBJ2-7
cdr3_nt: TGTGCCAGCAGCTCCCCAAGGGGACTAGCGGGAGACGAGCAGTACTTC
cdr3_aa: CASSSPRGLAGDEQYF

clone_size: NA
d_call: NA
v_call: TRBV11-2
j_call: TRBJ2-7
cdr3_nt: TGTGCCAGCAGCTTAGGGTGGGACAACCCTTACGAGCAGTACTTC
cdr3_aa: CASSLGWDNPYEQYF

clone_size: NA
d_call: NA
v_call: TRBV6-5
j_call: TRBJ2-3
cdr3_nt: TGTGCCAGCAGGAGGGGGGAGGTAGATACGCAGTATTTT
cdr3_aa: CASRRGEVDTQYF

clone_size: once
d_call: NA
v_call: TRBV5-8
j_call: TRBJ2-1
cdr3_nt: TGTGCCAGCAGCTTGGGCGGTAGCTCCTACAATGAGCAGTTCTTC
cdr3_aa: CASSLGGSSYNEQFF

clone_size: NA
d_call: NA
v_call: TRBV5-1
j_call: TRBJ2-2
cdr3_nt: TGCGCCAGCTCTTTGACGGCGAACACCGGGGAGCTGTTTTTT
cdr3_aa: CASSLTANTGELFF

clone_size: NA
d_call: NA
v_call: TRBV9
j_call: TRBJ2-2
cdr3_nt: TGTGCCAGCAGCGTAGCTGGGGTTCCGGGGGAGCTGTTTTTT
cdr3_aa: CASSVAGVPGELFF

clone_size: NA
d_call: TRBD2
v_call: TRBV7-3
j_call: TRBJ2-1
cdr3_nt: TGTGCCAGCAGCTTACCGGGTAGCGGGGGATACAATGAGCAGTTCTTC
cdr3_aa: CASSLPGSGGYNEQFF

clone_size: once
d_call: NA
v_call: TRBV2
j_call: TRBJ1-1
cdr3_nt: TGTGCCAGCAGTGAAGGACCTATGAACACTGAAGCTTTCTTT
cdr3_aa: CASSEGPMNTEAFF

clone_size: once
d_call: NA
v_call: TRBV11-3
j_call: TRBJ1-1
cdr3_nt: TGTGCCAGCAGCTTAGAGGGGACGGGGACTGAAGCTTTCTTT
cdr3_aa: CASSLEGTGTEAFF

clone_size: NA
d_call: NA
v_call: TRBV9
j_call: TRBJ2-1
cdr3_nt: TGTGCCAGCAGCGTAGAGGGCCTCAATGAGCAGTTCTTC
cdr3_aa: CASSVEGLNEQFF

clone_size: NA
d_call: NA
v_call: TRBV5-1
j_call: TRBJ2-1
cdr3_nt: TGCGCCAGCAGCTTGGCTATGCTCTCCTACAATGAGCAGTTCTTC
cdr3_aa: CASSLAMLSYNEQFF

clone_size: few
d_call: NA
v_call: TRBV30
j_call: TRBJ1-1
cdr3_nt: TGTGCCTGGAGTGTACAAGGGAACACTGAAGCTTTCTTT
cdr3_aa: CAWSVQGNTEAFF

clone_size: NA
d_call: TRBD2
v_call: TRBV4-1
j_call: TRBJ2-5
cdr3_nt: TGCGCCAGCAGCCAAGAGCGCACCCTCGGGGGGAAAGAGACCCAGTACTTC
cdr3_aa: CASSQERTLGGKETQYF

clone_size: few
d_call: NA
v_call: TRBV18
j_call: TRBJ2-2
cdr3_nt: TGTGCCAGCTCACCACTCCAGGGGAGCACCGGGGAGCTGTTTTTT
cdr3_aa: CASSPLQGSTGELFF

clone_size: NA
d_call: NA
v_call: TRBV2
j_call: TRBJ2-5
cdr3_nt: TGTGCCAGCAGGGGATTTAGGGAGACCCAGTACTTC
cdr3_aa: CASRGFRETQYF

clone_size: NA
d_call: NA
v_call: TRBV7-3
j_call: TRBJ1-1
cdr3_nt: TGTGCCAGCAGCGCCCAGCATGGGCCATCCCAAGCTTTCTTT
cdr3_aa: CASSAQHGPSQAFF

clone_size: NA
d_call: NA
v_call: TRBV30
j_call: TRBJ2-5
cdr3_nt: TGTGCCTGGAACCATGGCGGGGAGACCCAGTACTTC
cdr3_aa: CAWNHGGETQYF

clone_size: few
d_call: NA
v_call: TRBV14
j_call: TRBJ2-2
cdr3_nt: TGTGCCAGCAGCCTCCAAACCACCGGGGAGCTGTTTTTT
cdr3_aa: CASSLQTTGELFF

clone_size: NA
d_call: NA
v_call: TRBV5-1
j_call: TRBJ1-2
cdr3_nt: TGCGCCAGCAGCGAACAGGGTTCTGCCTATGGCTACACCTTC
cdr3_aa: CASSEQGSAYGYTF

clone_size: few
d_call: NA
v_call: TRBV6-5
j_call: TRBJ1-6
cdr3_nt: TGTGCCAGCAGTTACTCGATGGCCAGCATAAATTCACCCCTCCACTTT
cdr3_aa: CASSYSMASINSPLHF

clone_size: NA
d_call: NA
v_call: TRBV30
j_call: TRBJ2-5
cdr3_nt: TGTGCCTGGAAAGGGCTAAAAGAGACCCAGTACTTC
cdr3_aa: CAWKGLKETQYF

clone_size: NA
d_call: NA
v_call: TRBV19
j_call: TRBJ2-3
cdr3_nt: TGTGCCAGTAGTACTATAAAGGGAGATACGCAGTATTTT
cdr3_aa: CASSTIKGDTQYF

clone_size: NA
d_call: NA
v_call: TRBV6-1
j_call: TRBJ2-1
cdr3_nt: TGTGCCAGCAGGGAAGACCTATCATACAATGAGCAGTTCTTC
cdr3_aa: CASREDLSYNEQFF

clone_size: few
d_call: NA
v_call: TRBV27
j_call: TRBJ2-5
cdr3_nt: TGTGCCAGCAGTAACACAGGCACCTACGGGGAGACCCAGTACTTC
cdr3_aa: CASSNTGTYGETQYF

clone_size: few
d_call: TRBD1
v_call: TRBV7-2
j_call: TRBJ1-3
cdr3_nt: TGTGCCAGCAGCTCCCGGGGACAGTGGAACACCATATATTTT
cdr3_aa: CASSSRGQWNTIYF

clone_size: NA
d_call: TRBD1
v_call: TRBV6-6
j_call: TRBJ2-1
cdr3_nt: TGTGCCAGCGGCTCGACCGGGACAGGGTACAATGAGCAGTTCTTC
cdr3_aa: CASGSTGTGYNEQFF

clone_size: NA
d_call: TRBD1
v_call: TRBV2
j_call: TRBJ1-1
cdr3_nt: TGTGCCAGCAGTGTACAGGGGGGCACTGAAGCTTTCTTT
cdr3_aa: CASSVQGGTEAFF

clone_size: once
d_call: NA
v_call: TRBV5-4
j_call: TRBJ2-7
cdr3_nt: TGTGCCAGCAGCTTCGGGGCGTACGAGCAGTACTTC
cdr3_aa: CASSFGAYEQYF

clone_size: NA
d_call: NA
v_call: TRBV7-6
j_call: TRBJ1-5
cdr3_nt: TGTGCCAGCAGCTTAGGGTCCGGTTTAGGGGGGAATCAGCCCCAGCATTTT
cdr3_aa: CASSLGSGLGGNQPQHF

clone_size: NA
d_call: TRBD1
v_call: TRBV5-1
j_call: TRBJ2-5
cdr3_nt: TGCGCCAGCAGCTTGGCCGGGACAGGGGTCACAGAGACCCAGTACTTC
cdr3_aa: CASSLAGTGVTETQYF

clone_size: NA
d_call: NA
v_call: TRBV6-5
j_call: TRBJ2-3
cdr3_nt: TGTGCCAGCAGCCCTCGCCAGGGCCGCACAGATACGCAGTATTTT
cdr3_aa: CASSPRQGRTDTQYF

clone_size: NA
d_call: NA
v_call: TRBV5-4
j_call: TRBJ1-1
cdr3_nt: TGTGCCAGCAGCTTAGGGCAAAACATGAACACTGAAGCTTTCTTT
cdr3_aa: CASSLGQNMNTEAFF

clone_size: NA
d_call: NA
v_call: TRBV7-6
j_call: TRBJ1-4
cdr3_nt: TGTGCCAGCAGCTTAGGGATTGGGACGGGTGAAAAACTGTTTTTT
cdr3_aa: CASSLGIGTGEKLFF

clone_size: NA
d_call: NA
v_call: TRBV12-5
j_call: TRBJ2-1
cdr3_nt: TGTGCTAGTGGTTTCGGGGCCCTTGGCTACAATGAGCAGTTCTTC
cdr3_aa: CASGFGALGYNEQFF

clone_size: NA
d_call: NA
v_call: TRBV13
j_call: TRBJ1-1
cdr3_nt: TGTGCCAGCAGCTTAAAGGGGACTGAAGCTTTCTTT
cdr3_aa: CASSLKGTEAFF

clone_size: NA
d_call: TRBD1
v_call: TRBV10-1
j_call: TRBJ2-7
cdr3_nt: TGCGCCAGCAGTTGGGACAGAGGGGACGAGCAGTACTTC
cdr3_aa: CASSWDRGDEQYF

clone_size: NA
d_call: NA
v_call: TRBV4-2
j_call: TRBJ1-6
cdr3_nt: TGTGCCAGCAGCCAAGCGGGGGGGCCGAGTTCACCCCTCCACTTT
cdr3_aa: CASSQAGGPSSPLHF

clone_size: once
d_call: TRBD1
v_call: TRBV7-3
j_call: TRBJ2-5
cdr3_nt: TGTGCCAGCAGCTTGGGGGACAGGAAAGAGACCCAGTACTTC
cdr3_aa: CASSLGDRKETQYF

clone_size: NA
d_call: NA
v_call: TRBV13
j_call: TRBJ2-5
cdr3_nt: TGTGCCAGCAGCTTAAAGGCAGACCAAGAGACCCAGTACTTC
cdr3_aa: CASSLKADQETQYF

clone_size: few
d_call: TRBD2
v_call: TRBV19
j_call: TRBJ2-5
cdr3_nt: TGTGCCAGTAGCCACCGAGGAGCGGGAGGAGGTGAGACCCAGTACTTC
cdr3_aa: CASSHRGAGGGETQYF

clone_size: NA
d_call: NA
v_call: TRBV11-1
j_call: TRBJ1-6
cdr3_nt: TGTGCCAGCAGCTCGTCCGGGGGCAGTTTTTCACCCCTCCACTTT
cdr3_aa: CASSSSGGSFSPLHF